A selection of T cell receptor beta chains follows, all from one sample in a study of T cell changes during pregnancy in multiple sclerosis. The repertoire was sequenced with immunoSEQ multiplex PCR; TCRdb's copy has only in-frame clones and lacks some. The table shows 100,000 or so clones, with roughly 93% occurring only once. Sample: peripheral blood, taken before pregnancy. Receptors were obtained from a female donor with multiple sclerosis, enrolled in a pregnancy study. Each CDR3 is given without its conserved first and last residue.

V: TRBV21-1
CDR3: ASSKDRDTEAF

V: TRBV18
CDR3: ASSQDYSTSGRETQY

V: TRBV19
CDR3: ASPTGTPLPDSGELF

V: TRBV6-5
CDR3: ASSRTSLAEQF

V: TRBV7-9
CDR3: ASSLDGVDTEAF

V: TRBV10-2
CDR3: ASSVAGGSRAETQY

V: TRBV13
CDR3: ASSSGLAGVISTDTQY

V: TRBV14
CDR3: ASSQDGTGADYGYT

V: TRBV28
CDR3: ASTYTGNYGYT

V: TRBV4-3
CDR3: ASSQVLVGSYGYT

V: TRBV27
CDR3: ASSPKEGYSSHNEQF